The following is a TCR beta chain sequence with its context. What antigen it recognizes has not been identified. The record has no base qualities; no much larger clone is one base away. The source of the sample is a study of blood T cell repertoires in COVID-19 (TCRdb year 2020). Some background on the complete study: Collaborator samples came from the United States, Italy and Spain and covered acute and convalescent phases of COVID-19. The material from the prospective study consisted of cDNA or gDNA derived from T cells, B-cell-depleted T cells, or PBMCs. Deeply sampled blood TCRbeta repertoires from subjects exposed to, actively infected with, or recovered from COVID-19 were included in the dataset. The repertoires were released in a freely available public database intended as a resource for research on the immune response to SARS-CoV-2. Samples came from the ongoing ImmuneRACE study (first 160 participants) plus 1,254 subjects from 6 global collaborators. A de-identified subject ID, COVID-19 status, age in years and sex were almost always included in the sample metadata. HLA class I and class II types, where available, came from metadata supplied by the sample provider rather than from assay-based typing.

TCRbeta CDR3 regions were amplified from genomic DNA using the immunoSEQ Assay, a bias-controlled multiplex PCR. The study's own analysis went as follows. Nucleated cell counts per sample were estimated from amplification of reference gene primers within the assay. To quantify the absolute abundance of each unique TCRbeta CDR3 rearrangement, sequence reads were collapsed and filtered. For each sample, productive Simpson clonality was calculated by taking the square root of Simpson's diversity index across productive rearrangements. TCRdb provides this immuneACCESS table in a form limited to in-frame rearrangements. Some clones are lacking; in checked studies, under half of them reflect an unresolved V gene, and why the rest are absent is not known. V and J calls plus clone size are reproduced from that table; the DNA served to infer D and trimming. The sample has approximately 300,000 clones on record, 90% of them singletons. Clones ranked in the top ten supply 0.8% to 1.3% of the sample.

One collaborating source in Seattle enrolled patients while the patients were actively infected and followed the patients over time throughout the course of disease. Collaborating institutions collected whole blood in K2EDTA tubes following their own protocols. For TCRbeta analysis, collaborator samples were shipped as frozen whole blood, as isolated PBMCs, or as DNA extracted from either sample type. Broader findings and caveats from the paper: Clinical and demographic metadata were provided uncurated, with the amount varying by source and participant.

The germline V gene specifies SGDLS as CDR1 and YYNGEE as CDR2. The CDR3 holds 15 amino acids from the cysteine to the phenylalanine. Only the CDR3 DNA stays, 45 bases, in frame from base 1. V loses 0 bases, J loses 0 bases, and the germline ends lie 7 bases apart. The chain joins TRBV9 to TRBJ2-1, with the D gene not clear enough to name. The sequence derives from a woman aged 40 to 50 with COVID-19, enrolled during active disease. Sequenced sample: peripheral blood. CDR3 region: CASSVDGGSYNEQFF. The sequenced DNA is TGTGCCAGCAGCGTAGACGGCGGCTCCTACAATGAGCAGTTCTTC.